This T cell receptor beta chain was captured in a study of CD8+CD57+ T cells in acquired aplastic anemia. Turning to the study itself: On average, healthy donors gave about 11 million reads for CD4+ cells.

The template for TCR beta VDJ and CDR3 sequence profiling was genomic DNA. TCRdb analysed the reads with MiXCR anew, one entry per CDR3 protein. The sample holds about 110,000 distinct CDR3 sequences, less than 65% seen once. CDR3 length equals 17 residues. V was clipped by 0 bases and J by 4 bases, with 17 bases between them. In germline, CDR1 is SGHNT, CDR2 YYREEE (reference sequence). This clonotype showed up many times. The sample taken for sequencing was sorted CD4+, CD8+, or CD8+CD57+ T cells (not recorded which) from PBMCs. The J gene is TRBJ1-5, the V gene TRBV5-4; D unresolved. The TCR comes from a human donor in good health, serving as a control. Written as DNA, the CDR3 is TGTGCCAGCAGCTTGGCCCACGGCGGGGTTGGTAATCAGCCCCAGCATTTT. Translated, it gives CASSLAHGGVGNQPQHF.